A single T cell receptor beta chain is shown here with its context. Its antigen remains unknown. Germline V gives CDR1 PRHDT, CDR2 FYEKMQ (reference sequence). V was shortened by 1 base and J by 4 bases, with 7 bases between the two germline ends. The CDR3 runs 13 residues. This sample is drawn from a study of radiotherapy plus CTLA-4 blockade in lung cancer. Measured with immunoSEQ multiplex PCR; TCRdb has only the in-frame clones, and not every one. This sample has some 18,000 clones, with roughly 86% found just once. The study, taken as a whole, reports: Tumor-derived TCR clones expanded in blood after radiotherapy plus ipilimumab.

This clonotype was sampled from a human donor with non-small cell lung cancer whose response to radiotherapy plus ipilimumab could not be evaluated. V usage is TRBV13 and J usage is TRBJ1-1; D call uncertain. The sample here was peripheral blood, taken from a patient treated with radiotherapy plus ipilimumab. The DNA for the CDR3 is TGTGCCAGCAGCTTAGATGGAGCCACTGAAGCTTTCTTT. Residues: CASSLDGATEAFF.